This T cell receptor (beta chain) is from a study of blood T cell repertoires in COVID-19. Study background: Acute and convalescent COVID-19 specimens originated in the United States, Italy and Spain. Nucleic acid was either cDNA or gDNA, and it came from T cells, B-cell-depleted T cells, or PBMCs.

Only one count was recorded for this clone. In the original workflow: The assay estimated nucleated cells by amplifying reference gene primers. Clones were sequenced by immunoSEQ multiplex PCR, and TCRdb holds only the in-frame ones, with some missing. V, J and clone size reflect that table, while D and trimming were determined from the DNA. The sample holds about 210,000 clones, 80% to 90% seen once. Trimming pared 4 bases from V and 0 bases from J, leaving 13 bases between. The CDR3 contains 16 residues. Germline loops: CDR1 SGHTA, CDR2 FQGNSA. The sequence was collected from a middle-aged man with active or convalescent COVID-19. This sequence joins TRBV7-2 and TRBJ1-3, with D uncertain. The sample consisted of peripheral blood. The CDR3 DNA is TGTGCCAGCAGCTCCGCCCCGGGGTCCTCTGGAAACACCATATATTTT. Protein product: CASSSAPGSSGNTIYF.